This TCR beta chain originates from a study of OX40 agonist ivuxolimab in advanced cancers. About the full investigation: The costimulatory receptor OX40 (CD134) was targeted by ivuxolimab, a fully human IgG2 agonistic monoclonal antibody. Intravenous ivuxolimab was administered to patients every 2 weeks at six dose levels: 0.01, 0.1, 0.3, 1.5, 3 and 10 mg/kg. Of the roughly 52 dose-escalation patients, hepatocellular carcinoma was present in 19, melanoma in roughly 15, renal cell carcinoma in 9 and head and neck cancer in 9. The dose-escalation cohort was 82.7% male with a mean age of around 62 years, ranging from roughly 20 to 85. Prior anti-PD-1, anti-PD-L1 or anti-CTLA-4 therapy was permitted, and about two fifths of dose-escalation patients had received checkpoint inhibitors. Partial responses occurred in three dose-escalation patients, of whom one had hepatocellular carcinoma and two had cutaneous melanoma. The purpose of peripheral TCRbeta sequencing was to test whether ivuxolimab changed TCR sequence diversity and led to clonal T-cell expansion. The paper covers the monotherapy dose-escalation part of the phase I ivuxolimab trial, which included N ≈ 57 patients.

To sequence the TCRbeta CDR3 region, genomic DNA was isolated from the sorted cells. TCRbeta CDR3 regions were sequenced using the immunoSEQ Assay. In its TCRdb copy, this immuneACCESS table keeps in-frame sequences only and misses some clones. Where compared with another copy, unresolved V genes explain less than half of these, and the others have no known cause. In all, the sample holds more than 50,000 clones, and 70% to 85% of those were seen once. The top ten clonotypes cover approximately 2.4% of the sample. As to this clone: The antigen it recognizes is unknown. No per-base quality is available; no much larger clone lies one base away.

The trial excluded patients who had a history of autoimmune disease or were on systemic immunosuppression. In every dose cohort, peripheral blood was drawn for TCR sequencing at baseline, cycle 4 day 1, and cycle 7 day 1. Samples came from an open-label, multicenter, first-in-human phase I dose-escalation trial of ivuxolimab. Adults with locally advanced or metastatic head and neck squamous cell, hepatocellular, melanoma or renal cell carcinoma were enrolled in the trial. Before TCR sequencing, CD4+ and CD8+ T cells were separately sorted from peripheral blood. From its cysteine to its phenylalanine, the CDR3 spans 12 amino acids. The DNA shown is the 36-base CDR3, in frame from base 1. Trimming takes 3 bases from V and 7 bases from J, and the germline ends sit 10 bases apart. The germline V gene encodes CDR1 KGHSH and CDR2 LQKENI. Overall study results and their limits: Low levels of normalized T-cell clonal expansion were also shown by some nonresponding patients. After ivuxolimab, CD8+ T cells had more expanded clones than CD4+ T cells on average. In the 0.1-3.0 mg/kg groups, partial responders had among the lowest normalized peripheral clonal expansion, particularly in CD8+ T cells. Clonal expansion of both CD4+ and CD8+ blood T cells was observed from baseline to week 6 at doses 0.1 to 3.0 mg/kg. The antigen specificity of the clonally expanded peripheral T cells was not determined.

The V gene is TRBV18 and the J gene is TRBJ2-7; no D segment can be confidently identified. The source of this sequence is an adult with an advanced solid tumor such as melanoma, head and neck, liver or kidney cancer. This specimen was CD4+ or CD8+ T cells sorted from blood, taken in a trial of the OX40 agonist ivuxolimab. The sequenced DNA is TGTGCCAGCTCACCCATCCCCGGGGAGCAGTACTTC. Translated, this gives CASSPIPGEQYF.